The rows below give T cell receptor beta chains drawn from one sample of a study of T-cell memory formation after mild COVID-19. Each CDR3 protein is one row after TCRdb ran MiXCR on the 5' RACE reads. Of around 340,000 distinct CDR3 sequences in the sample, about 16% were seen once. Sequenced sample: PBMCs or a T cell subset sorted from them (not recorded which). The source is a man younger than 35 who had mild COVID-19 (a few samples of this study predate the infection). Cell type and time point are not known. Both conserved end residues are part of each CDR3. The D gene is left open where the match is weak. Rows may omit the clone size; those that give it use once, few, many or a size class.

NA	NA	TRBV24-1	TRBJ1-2	TGTGCCACCAGTGATTCAGGTACTAACTATGGCTACACCTTC	CATSDSGTNYGYTF
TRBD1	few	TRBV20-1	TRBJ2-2	TGCAGTGCCTGGGACAGGGCCACCGGGGAGCTGTTTTTT	CSAWDRATGELFF
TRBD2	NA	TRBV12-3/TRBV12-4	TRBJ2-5	TGTGCCAGCAGTCCCCCGGTAGCGGGGGCACAAGAGACCCAGTACTTC	CASSPPVAGAQETQYF
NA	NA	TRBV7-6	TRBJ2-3	TGTGCCAGCAGCGTAGCCTCCCCGACAGATACGCAGTATTTT	CASSVASPTDTQYF
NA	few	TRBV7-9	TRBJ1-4	TGTGCCAGCAGCCCCCAGGCGGGTGAGAATGAAAAACTGTTTTTT	CASSPQAGENEKLFF
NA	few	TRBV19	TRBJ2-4	TGTGCCAGTCCGGGCGGGAGTCTACGGACAGGTATCATTCAGTACTTC	CASPGGSLRTGIIQYF
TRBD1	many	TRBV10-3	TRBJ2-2	TGTGCCATCAGTGAAGCCGGGACAGGGAACACCGGGGAGCTGTTTTTT	CAISEAGTGNTGELFF
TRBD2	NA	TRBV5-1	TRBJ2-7	TGCGCCAGCAGCTTCGGGGGGGCGGCACAGGACGAGCAGTACTTC	CASSFGGAAQDEQYF
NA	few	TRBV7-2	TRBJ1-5	TGTGCCAGCAGCTTACCCGCAGGGGGCAATCAGCCCCAGCATTTT	CASSLPAGGNQPQHF
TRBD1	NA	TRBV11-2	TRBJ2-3	TGTGCCAGCAGCTCCCCCCCGGGACAGGCGTTAGATACGCAGTATTTT	CASSSPPGQALDTQYF
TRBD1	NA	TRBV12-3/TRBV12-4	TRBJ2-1	TGTGCCAGCAGCCGAAGGACAGGCGCCAATGAGCAGTTCTTC	CASSRRTGANEQFF
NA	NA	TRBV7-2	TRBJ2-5	TGTGCCAGCAGCCTGACATTTCAAGAGACCCAGTACTTC	CASSLTFQETQYF
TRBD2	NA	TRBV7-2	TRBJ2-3	TGTGCCAGCAGCTTAGTGGTAGCGGGGCGTAGCACAGATACGCAGTATTTT	CASSLVVAGRSTDTQYF
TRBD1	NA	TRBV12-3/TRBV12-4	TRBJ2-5	TGTGCCAGCAGTTCCCAGGCGACAGGGCTAGGGGAGACCCAGTACTTC	CASSSQATGLGETQYF
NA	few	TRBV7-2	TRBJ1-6	TGTGCCAGCCTACTGGCCCCTAATTCACCCCTCCACTTT	CASLLAPNSPLHF
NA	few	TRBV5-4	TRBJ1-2	TGTGCCAGCAGACAAGACAACTATGGCTACACCTTC	CASRQDNYGYTF